These 5 T cell receptor beta chains were all obtained from the same sample, sequenced in a study of patients and donors after allogeneic stem cell transplantation. TCRdb reprocessed the RT-PCR reads with MiXCR, giving one entry per CDR3 protein. The table shows 800,000 to 1,000,000 distinct CDR3 sequences, with more than 15% occurring only once. Sequenced sample: blood, either unsorted or a sorted T cell fraction (not recorded which). These receptors originate from a human donor who was either an allogeneic HSCT recipient or a stem cell or donor lymphocyte infusion donor (not recorded which). It is not recorded whose cells these are; they may come from a transplant donor.

This clonotype was counted between two and nine times. CDR3 in DNA: TGCAGCATTCAGCGGGGGATGGGAGAGACCCAGTACTTC. Translated, it gives CSIQRGMGETQYF. The chain employs TRBV29-1 and TRBJ2-5; 8 positions match TRBD2. CDR1 and CDR2 (germline): SQVTM, ANQGSEA. The CDR3 totals 13 residues. The ends lost 8 bases at V and 4 bases at J; junction bases unmatched: 9.

This clonotype was seen more than once but under ten times. This chain connects TRBV2 to TRBJ2-1; TRBD2 aligns across 14 bases. This CDR3 is built from 15 residues. Unmatched junction bases numbered 6, after V lost 6 bases and J lost 8 bases. Germline V gives CDR1 SNHLY, CDR2 FYNNEI. CDR3 region: CASRETSGRVHEQFF. DNA of the CDR3: TGTGCCAGCAGAGAGACTAGCGGGAGGGTCCATGAGCAGTTCTTC. Looking up the rest from reference TRBV2 and TRBJ2-1 gives the full variable domain: EPEVTQTPSHQVTQMGQEVILRCVPISNHLYFYWYRQILGQKVEFLVSFYNNEISEKSEIFDDQFSVERPDGSNFTLKIRSTKLEDSAMYFCASRETSGRVHEQFFGPGTRLTVL.

The chain carries TRBV20-1 and TRBJ2-5, with TRBD2 matching over 10 bases. Germline V gives CDR1 DFQATT, CDR2 SNEGSKA (reference sequence). V shed 2 bases, J shed 7 bases, and the junction held 4 bases outside the gene matches. The CDR3 contains 13 residues. The CDR3 DNA reads as TGCAGTGCTAGATACTCTAGCGGGGGGACCCAGTACTTC. It encodes CSARYSSGGTQYF.

V usage is TRBV5-1 and J usage is TRBJ2-3, with D unresolved. V was clipped by 0 bases and J by 2 bases, with 7 bases between them. This CDR3 spans 14 amino acids. Germline V CDR1 and CDR2: SGHRS, YFSETQ. The CDR3 DNA follows: TGCGCCAGCAGCTTGGATCTACTCACAGATACGCAGTATTTT. It yields the protein CASSLDLLTDTQYF. The complete variable domain, with remaining parts taken from reference TRBV5-1 and TRBJ2-3, reads KAGVTQTPRYLIKTRGQQVTLSCSPISGHRSVSWYQQTPGQGLQFLFEYFSETQRNKGNFPGRFSGRQFSNSRSEMNVSTLELGDSALYLCASSLDLLTDTQYFGPGTRLTVL.

V gene TRBV7-9 combines with J gene TRBJ2-2, with TRBD2 matching 9 bases. The ends lost 1 base at V and 3 bases at J; junction bases unmatched: 3. The CDR3 is made up of 16 amino acids. CDR1 is SEHNR and CDR2 is FQNEAQ in the germline V gene (reference sequence). The CDR3 region is CASSLEPSGDTGELFF. CDR3 in DNA: TGTGCCAGCAGCTTAGAACCTAGCGGGGACACCGGGGAGCTGTTTTTT. The full variable domain, in which reference TRBV7-9 and TRBJ2-2 provide the parts outside the CDR3, is DTGVSQNPRHKITKRGQNVTFRCDPISEHNRLYWYRQTLGQGPEFLTYFQNEAQLEKSRLLSDRFSAERPKGSFSTLEIQRTEQGDSAMYLCASSLEPSGDTGELFFGEGSRLTVL.